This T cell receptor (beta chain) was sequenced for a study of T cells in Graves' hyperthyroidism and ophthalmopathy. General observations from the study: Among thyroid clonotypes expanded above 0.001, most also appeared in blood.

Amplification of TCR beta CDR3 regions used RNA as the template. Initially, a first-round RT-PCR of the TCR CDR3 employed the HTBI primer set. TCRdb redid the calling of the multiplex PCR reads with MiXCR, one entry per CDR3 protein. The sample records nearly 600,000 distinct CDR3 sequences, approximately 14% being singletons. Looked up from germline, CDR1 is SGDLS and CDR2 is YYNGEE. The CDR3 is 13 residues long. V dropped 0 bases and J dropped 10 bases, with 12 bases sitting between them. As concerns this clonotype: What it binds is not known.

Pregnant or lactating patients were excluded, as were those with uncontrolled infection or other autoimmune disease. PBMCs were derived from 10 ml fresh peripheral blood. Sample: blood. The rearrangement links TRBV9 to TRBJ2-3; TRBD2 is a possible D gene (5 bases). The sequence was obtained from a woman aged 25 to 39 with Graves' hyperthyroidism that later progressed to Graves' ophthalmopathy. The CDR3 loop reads CASSVGERIAQYF. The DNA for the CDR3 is TGTGCCAGCAGCGTAGGGGAGAGGATTGCGCAGTATTTT.